This note documents a single TCR beta chain sequence. No antigen is known for it. In the ViraFEST assay, antigen-specific CD4+ clonotypes were identified by expansion after peptide-pool stimulation. Culturing for more than 9 days preceded CD4+ T cell isolation. Vaccine recipients lacked prior SARS-CoV-2 infection and had negative nucleocapsid antibodies. A half-volume exchange with IL-2 medium occurred on days 3 and 7. The table came from immunoSEQ multiplex PCR; TCRdb's copy has only in-frame clones and leaves some out. The table lists some 70,000 clones, around 80% of them singletons. V was cut by 3 bases and J by 2 bases, with 11 bases left in between. CDR1 and CDR2 from the germline V gene are DFQATT and SNEGSKA (reference sequence). The CDR3 covers 14 residues. The data were obtained in a study of vaccination effects on CD4 cells after COVID-19. Looking at the study overall: Either the BNT162b2 or mRNA-1273 vaccine was given to participants in two doses.

Overall study results and limits: Marked clonal contraction was seen late after vaccination (in both infection- and vaccine-induced clones). Early post-infection timepoints were absent, and convalescent patients were few.

This chain connects TRBV20-1 to TRBJ1-3; D unresolved. Sequencing was performed on CD4+ T cells from PBMCs cultured with SARS-CoV-2 spike peptides, taken before COVID-19 vaccination. The sequence derives from a human donor who received a COVID-19 vaccine. The CDR3 nucleotides read TGCAGTGCTAGTCGGTCGCAGGCTGGAAACACCATATATTTT. It codes for CSASRSQAGNTIYF.